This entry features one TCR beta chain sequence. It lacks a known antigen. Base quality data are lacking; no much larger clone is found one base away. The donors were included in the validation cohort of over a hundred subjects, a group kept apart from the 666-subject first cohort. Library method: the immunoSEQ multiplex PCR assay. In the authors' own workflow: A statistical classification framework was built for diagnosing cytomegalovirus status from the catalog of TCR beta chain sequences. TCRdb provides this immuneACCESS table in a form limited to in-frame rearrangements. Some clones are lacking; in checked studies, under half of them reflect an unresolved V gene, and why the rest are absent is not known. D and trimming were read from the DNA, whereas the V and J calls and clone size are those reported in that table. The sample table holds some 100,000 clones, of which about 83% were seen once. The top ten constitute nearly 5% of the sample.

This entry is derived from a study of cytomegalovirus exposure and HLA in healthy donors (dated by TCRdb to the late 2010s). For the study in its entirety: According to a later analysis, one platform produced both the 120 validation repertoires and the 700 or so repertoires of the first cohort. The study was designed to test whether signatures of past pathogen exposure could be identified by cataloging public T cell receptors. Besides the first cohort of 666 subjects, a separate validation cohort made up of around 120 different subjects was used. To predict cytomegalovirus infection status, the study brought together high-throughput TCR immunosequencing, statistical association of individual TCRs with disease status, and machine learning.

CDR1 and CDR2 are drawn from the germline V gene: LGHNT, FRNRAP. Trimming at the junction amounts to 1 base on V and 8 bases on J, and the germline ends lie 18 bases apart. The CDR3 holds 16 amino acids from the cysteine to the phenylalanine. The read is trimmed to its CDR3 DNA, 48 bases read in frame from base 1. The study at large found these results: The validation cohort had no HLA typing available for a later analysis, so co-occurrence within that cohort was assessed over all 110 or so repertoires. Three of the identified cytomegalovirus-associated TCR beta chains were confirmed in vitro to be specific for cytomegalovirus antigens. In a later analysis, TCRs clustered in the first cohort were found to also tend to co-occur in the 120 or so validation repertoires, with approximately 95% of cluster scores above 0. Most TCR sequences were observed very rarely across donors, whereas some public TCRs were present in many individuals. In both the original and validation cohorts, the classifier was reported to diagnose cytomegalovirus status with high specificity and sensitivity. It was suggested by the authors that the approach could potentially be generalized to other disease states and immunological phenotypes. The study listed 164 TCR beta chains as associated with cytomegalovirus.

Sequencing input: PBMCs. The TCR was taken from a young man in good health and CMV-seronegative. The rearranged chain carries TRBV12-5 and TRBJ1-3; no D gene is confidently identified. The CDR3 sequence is CASGLAESTREDTIYF. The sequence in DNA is TGTGCTAGTGGTTTGGCCGAATCGACGAGGGAAGACACCATATATTTT.